Sequencing of this T cell receptor beta chain was carried out in a study of human T cells and chemical hapten exposure. CDR1 and CDR2 from the germline V gene are MGHRA and YSYEKL. The CDR3 extends over 17 amino acids. Trimming left V 2 bases short and J 8 bases short, with 21 bases between. TCRdb processed the RACE reads anew with MiXCR; each CDR3 protein has one entry. Seen here are tens of thousands of distinct CDR3 sequences, about 9.4% observed once, and the top ten hold 14% to 15%. Time point indicated: pre-sensitization, week 0. Treatment noted: therapeutic diphenylcyclopropenone sensitization with weekly scalp DPC.

The sequencing used whole blood, collected in connection with sensitization to the hapten diphenylcyclopropenone (DPC). This TCR was recovered from a woman aged 40 to 55 with alopecia areata. Some clones in this sample may be carry-over from other donors' samples. The V and J genes are TRBV4-1 and TRBJ1-4, with D unresolved. CDR3 bases: TGCGCCAGCAGCCAAAGACCGGGCCCTCGGGAAGAAGAAAAACTGTTTTTT. Translation: CASSQRPGPREEEKLFF.